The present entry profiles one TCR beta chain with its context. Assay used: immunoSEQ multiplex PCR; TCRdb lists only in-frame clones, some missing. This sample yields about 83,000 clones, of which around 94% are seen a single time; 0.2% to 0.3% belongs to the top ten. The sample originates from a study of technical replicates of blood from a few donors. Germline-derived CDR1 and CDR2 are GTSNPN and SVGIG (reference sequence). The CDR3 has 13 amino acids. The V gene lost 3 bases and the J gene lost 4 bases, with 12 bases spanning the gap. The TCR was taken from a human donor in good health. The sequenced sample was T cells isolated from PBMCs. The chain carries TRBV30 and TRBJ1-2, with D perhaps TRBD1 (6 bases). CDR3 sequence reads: CAWRPGGLYGYTF. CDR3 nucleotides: TGTGCCTGGAGGCCGGGGGGCCTCTATGGCTACACCTTC.